These 29 T cell receptor beta chains were sequenced from one sample in a study of blood T cells in healthy people across ages. With a J-beta primer mix and a sample-barcoded 5' primer, a second PCR ran 7 to 11 cycles. TCRdb re-called the 5' RACE reads with MiXCR, one entry per CDR3 protein. There are 800,000 to 1,000,000 distinct CDR3 sequences in the sample; around 48% occur only once, and 10% to 15% lies in the top ten. Sequencing was done on a sample of blood. Receptor source: a man aged 25 to 45 in good health.

This clonotype was seen only a few times. The V call is TRBV28, the J call TRBJ2-3, with D possibly matching TRBD2 (5 bases). Trimming cost V 7 bases and J 0 bases, with 14 bases left between them. Germline-derived CDR1 and CDR2 are MDHEN and SYDVKM. The CDR3 is 15 residues long. CDR3 sequence: CASKAPAASTDTQYF. The CDR3 nucleotides are TGTGCCAGCAAAGCCCCAGCGGCTAGCACAGATACGCAGTATTTT.

This clonotype was detected only a few times. In DNA form, the CDR3 reads TGTGCCACCAGTGCCTATGACACCGGGGAGCTGTTTTTT. Translating gives CATSAYDTGELFF. V is TRBV24-1 and J is TRBJ2-2; D unresolved. With 5 bases removed from V and 3 bases from J, the gap between germline ends came to 6 bases. The CDR3 is 13 amino acids. Germline CDR1 reads KGHDR; CDR2 reads SFDVKD.

The J gene is TRBJ2-2, the V gene TRBV3-1; 8 bases map to TRBD1. The CDR3 totals 15 residues. Trimming removed 1 base from V and 3 bases from J; junction bases left unmatched: 1. Germline loops: CDR1 LGHDT, CDR2 YNNKEL (reference sequence). CDR3: CASSQVDRDTGELFF. Written as DNA, the CDR3 is TGTGCCAGCAGCCAAGTGGACAGGGACACCGGGGAGCTGTTTTTT.

CDR3 bases: TGTGCCAGCAGTTCTAATTCCTGTACGCAGTATTTT. Translated, it gives CASSSNSCTQYF. The chain has TRBV28 and TRBJ2-3, with D uncertain. CDR1 MDHEN and CDR2 SYDVKM come from the germline V gene. V shed 4 bases and J shed 8 bases, with 10 bases lying between them. CDR3 length: 12 amino acids. Filled out from reference TRBV28 and TRBJ2-3, the complete variable domain reads DVKVTQSSRYLVKRTGEKVFLECVQDMDHENMFWYRQDPGLGLRLIYFSYDVKMKEKGDIPEGYSVSREKKERFSLILESASTNQTSMYLCASSSNSCTQYFGPGTRLTVL.

The gene calls are TRBV29-1 and TRBJ1-2; D call uncertain. This CDR3 comprises 14 residues. CDR1 and CDR2 (germline): SQVTM, ANQGSEA. V lost 4 bases and J 5 bases, leaving 17 bases between the germline ends. DNA for the CDR3: TGCAGCGTTGTGCTTTTGGAGGGATTGTATGGCTACACCTTC. This gives the protein CSVVLLEGLYGYTF.

This clonotype was picked up many times. This chain uses TRBV28 with TRBJ1-2, with no clear D. CDR1 is MDHEN and CDR2 is SYDVKM in the germline V gene. The CDR3 sequence is 10 residues long. With 3 bases removed from V and 8 bases from J, the gap between germline ends came to 4 bases. CDR3 loop: CASSFDGYTF. CDR3 in DNA: TGTGCCAGCAGTTTTGACGGCTACACCTTC.

This clonotype has just one count. V usage is TRBV20-1 and J usage is TRBJ2-7, with a weak D call TRBD1 (5 bases). The germline V gene has CDR1 DFQATT and CDR2 SNEGSKA (reference sequence). This CDR3 region has 14 residues. Trimming removed 4 bases at V and 0 bases at J, with 13 bases between. In nucleotides, the CDR3 is TGCAGTGCTATAGACAGAAGAACCTCCTACGAGCAGTACTTC. It yields the protein CSAIDRRTSYEQYF.

This chain joins TRBV7-9 and TRBJ1-2; D is undetermined. The ends were cut back, 2 bases at V and 8 bases at J, with 15 bases in the middle. CDR1 and CDR2 (germline): SEHNR, FQNEAQ (reference sequence). This CDR3 has 14 amino acids. CDR3 sequence: CASSLSGMSRGYTF. CDR3 DNA: TGTGCCAGCAGCTTAAGCGGGATGTCGAGAGGCTACACCTTC.

Regarding this clonotype: A clone one base away is much larger, so this may be a read error. The chain combines TRBV7-2 with TRBJ1-1, with a possible D match to TRBD1 (5 bases). The CDR3 runs 13 residues. The germline gives CDR1 SGHTA, CDR2 FQGNSA. The CDR3 protein is CVSSQGRNTEAFF. As DNA, the CDR3 is TGTGTCAGCAGCCAGGGCCGGAACACTGAAGCTTTCTTT. Full variable domain (remainder filled in from reference TRBV7-2 and TRBJ1-1): GAGVSQSPSNKVTEKGKDVELRCDPISGHTALYWYRQSLGQGLEFLIYFQGNSAPDKSGLPSDRFSAERTGGSVSTLTIQRTQQEDSAVYLCVSSQGRNTEAFFGQGTRLTVV.

This sequence joins TRBV4-3 and TRBJ1-6; D unresolved. V was trimmed by 0 bases and J by 6 bases, leaving 9 bases between them. Germline V gives CDR1 LGHNA, CDR2 YSLEER. This CDR3 is built from 15 residues. CDR3 DNA sequence: TGCGCCAGCAGCCAAGATGGTAGCATTAATTCACCCCTCCACTTT. Residues: CASSQDGSINSPLHF.

In nucleotides, the CDR3 is TGTGCCAGCAGCTCGGGACAGAGTGATGGCACCGGGGAGCTGTTTTTT. This sequence encodes CASSSGQSDGTGELFF. J is TRBJ2-2 and V is TRBV2, with 7 positions matching TRBD1. The trim removed 6 bases at V and 4 bases at J, leaving 11 bases unmatched. The CDR3 is 16 amino acids. Germline V gives CDR1 SNHLY, CDR2 FYNNEI.

CDR3 loop: CSARVGQSLSDEQYF. The CDR3 nucleotides read TGCAGTGCTAGAGTAGGACAGTCTTTAAGCGATGAGCAGTACTTC. The chain is built from TRBV20-1 and TRBJ2-7; D might be TRBD1 (6 bases). The CDR3 runs 15 residues. With 1 base removed from V and 7 bases from J, the gap between germline ends came to 20 bases. Germline-derived CDR1 and CDR2 are DFQATT and SNEGSKA (reference sequence).

The rearrangement links TRBV5-1 to TRBJ2-3; 8 positions agree with TRBD2. CDR3 length equals 16 residues. The V and J ends lost 1 base and 5 bases, in that order; junction bases with no gene match: 9. Germline-derived CDR1 and CDR2 are SGHRS and YFSETQ. The CDR3 sequence is CASSLSSGVLRDTQYF. Here the CDR3 DNA reads TGCGCCAGCAGCTTGAGTAGCGGGGTATTAAGAGATACGCAGTATTTT.

The chain couples TRBV5-1 to TRBJ2-3; no definite D call. V was trimmed by 2 bases and J by 0 bases, leaving 13 bases between them. The CDR3 extends over 16 amino acids. Germline CDR1 and CDR2: SGHRS and YFSETQ. The CDR3 protein is CASSFESERSTDTQYF. CDR3 DNA: TGCGCCAGCAGCTTTGAGTCGGAACGGAGCACAGATACGCAGTATTTT.

This clonotype was counted a few times. This chain connects TRBV20-1 to TRBJ2-7; 8 nucleotides match TRBD2. V gave up 0 bases and J gave up 3 bases; unmatched junction bases: 7. The CDR3 has 15 amino acids. Germline CDR1 is DFQATT and CDR2 is SNEGSKA (reference sequence). CDR3 amino acids: CSARDPVAGIYEQYF. CDR3 DNA: TGCAGTGCTAGAGATCCGGTAGCGGGGATCTACGAGCAGTACTTC.

V gene TRBV3-1 combines with J gene TRBJ2-1; 16 bases are a match to TRBD2. After removal of 6 bases from V and 5 bases from J, the junction contained 7 bases not matched to a gene. CDR1 is LGHDT and CDR2 is YNNKEL in the germline V gene (reference sequence). This CDR3 region has 17 residues. The CDR3 DNA sequence: TGTGCCAGCAGGGGACTAGCGGGGGGGACCTCAGACAATGAGCAGTTCTTC. Translation: CASRGLAGGTSDNEQFF.

This clonotype was seen a handful of times. The V and J genes are TRBV7-9 and TRBJ2-7; D uncertain. The germline V gene encodes CDR1 SEHNR and CDR2 FQNEAQ (reference sequence). CDR3 length: 13 residues. Trimming cost V 4 bases and J 4 bases, with 11 bases left between them. CDR3 protein: CASSSAQYYEQYF. The CDR3 bases are TGTGCCAGCAGCTCCGCACAGTATTACGAGCAGTACTTC.

The chain has TRBV15 and TRBJ2-3; the match to TRBD2 covers 7 bases. Germline lookup yields CDR1 LNHNV and CDR2 YYDKDF (reference sequence). Unmatched junction bases numbered 3, after V lost 1 base and J lost 2 bases. The CDR3 is 15 amino acids. The CDR3 loop reads CATSRVAGVTDTQYF. The DNA of the CDR3 is TGTGCCACCAGCAGAGTGGCGGGGGTCACAGATACGCAGTATTTT.

The count of this clonotype is one. This chain joins TRBV27 and TRBJ1-1; 7 bases match TRBD1. J was trimmed by 6 bases and V by 8 bases; bases with no gene match: 12. The germline CDR1 and CDR2 sequences are MNHEY and SMNVEV (reference sequence). CDR3 length: 14 amino acids. The CDR3 DNA follows: TGTGCCAGCGGGTTCGTAGACAGGGCTTCTGAAGCTTTCTTT. It codes for CASGFVDRASEAFF.

This clonotype showed up many times. CDR3 in DNA: TGCGCCAGCAGCCTAGGACAGGGGATGAACACTGAAGCTTTCTTT. Amino acids: CASSLGQGMNTEAFF. The gene calls are TRBV5-1 and TRBJ1-1; 9 bases map to TRBD1. The CDR3 length is 15 residues. Germline assignment: CDR1 SGHRS and CDR2 YFSETQ. The V and J ends lost 4 bases and 0 bases, in that order; junction bases with no gene match: 4.

The chain joins TRBV4-3 to TRBJ2-1, with D uncertain. This CDR3 is built from 15 residues. The germline V and J ends were trimmed by 1 base and 7 bases, with 14 bases remaining between them. Germline V gives CDR1 LGHNA, CDR2 YSLEER. The CDR3 loop is CASSQGASKGNEQFF. CDR3 DNA sequence: TGCGCCAGCAGCCAAGGGGCCTCTAAGGGTAATGAGCAGTTCTTC.

This clonotype occurred many times. V gene TRBV7-2 combines with J gene TRBJ2-7; 11 positions match TRBD2. The CDR3 extends over 17 amino acids. J gave up 3 bases and V 5 bases, and 12 bases lay outside the gene matches. CDR1 is SGHTA and CDR2 is FQGNSA in the germline V gene. CDR3 DNA sequence: TGTGCCAGCAGCCTAACTAGCGGGGGCACGAAAAACTACGAGCAGTACTTC. Translation: CASSLTSGGTKNYEQYF.

The chain is built from TRBV20-1 and TRBJ2-7; 8 nucleotides agree with TRBD2. The length of the CDR3 is 15 residues. Germline V gives CDR1 DFQATT, CDR2 SNEGSKA (reference sequence). The J segment lost 4 bases and the V segment lost 6 bases, leaving 14 bases of the junction unmatched. The CDR3 bases are TGCAGTGCCGAGGGGCTAGCGGGTCACAATTACGAGCAGTACTTC. Translating gives CSAEGLAGHNYEQYF.

This clonotype was counted only a few times. This chain joins TRBV7-2 and TRBJ1-2, with 9 positions matching TRBD1. From germline, CDR1 is SGHTA and CDR2 FQGNSA. The CDR3 is made up of 14 amino acids. V was clipped by 5 bases and J by 4 bases; unmatched bases: 5. The CDR3 DNA is TGTGCCAGCAGCCAGGACAGGGGAGGCTATGGCTACACCTTC. This sequence encodes CASSQDRGGYGYTF.

This clonotype was found a few times. The chain couples TRBV20-1 to TRBJ2-3; D tentatively reads TRBD1 or TRBD2 (6 bases each). The germline V and J ends were trimmed by 3 bases and 6 bases, with 10 bases remaining between them. The germline CDR1 and CDR2 sequences are DFQATT and SNEGSKA (reference sequence). The CDR3 is 12 amino acids. CDR3 residues: CSASPGADTQYF. The DNA of the CDR3 is TGCAGTGCTAGTCCGGGGGCGGATACGCAGTATTTT.

There are a few counts of this clonotype. CDR3 loop: CASRRQITTYEQYF. CDR3 in DNA: TGTGCCAGCAGGAGACAGATCACAACCTACGAGCAGTACTTC. The V call is TRBV28, the J call TRBJ2-7, with D tentatively TRBD1 (5 bases). Germline V gene lookup returns CDR1 MDHEN and CDR2 SYDVKM. V gave up 6 bases and J gave up 2 bases, with 14 bases separating them. The CDR3 consists of 14 residues.

The chain links TRBV6-1 to TRBJ2-7, with D possibly TRBD1 on 6 matching bases. The CDR3 spans 13 residues. Germline V gene lookup returns CDR1 MNHNS and CDR2 SASEGT. V was trimmed by 7 bases and J by 2 bases, leaving 12 bases between them. The CDR3 DNA follows: TGTGCCAGCACGTTTTCAGGGGCCTACGAGCAGTACTTC. Protein sequence: CASTFSGAYEQYF.

The sample holds a few counts of this clonotype. The chain links TRBV20-1 to TRBJ2-3; D is undetermined. The CDR3 contains 10 residues. V lost 6 bases, J lost 7 bases, and 8 bases lay in between. Germline lookup yields CDR1 DFQATT and CDR2 SNEGSKA (reference sequence). The CDR3 here is CSAQAHTQYF. CDR3 sequence (DNA): TGCAGTGCCCAGGCCCATACGCAGTATTTT.

This sequence joins TRBV29-1 and TRBJ2-3, with D possibly matching TRBD2 (6 bases). This CDR3 comprises 13 residues. The germline V gene has CDR1 SQVTM and CDR2 ANQGSEA. The CDR3 nucleotides are TGCAGTTCCGGCGGGGCTAGCACAGATACGCAGTATTTT. As protein: CSSGGASTDTQYF.